This TCR beta chain emerged from a study of blood T cell repertoires in COVID-19. There are 12 residues in the CDR3. CDR1 is MNHEY, CDR2 SMNVEV, per germline (reference sequence). V lost 5 bases, J lost 8 bases, and 10 bases lay in between. Authors' methods: Using reference gene primer amplification, nucleated cell counts were estimated. This table comes from immunoSEQ multiplex PCR, and its TCRdb copy is limited to in-frame clones, with some not included. That table supplies the V and J calls and clone size; D and trimming were determined from the DNA. The sample has 350,000 or so clones; around 90% are singletons.

The origin of this receptor is a woman aged 55-69 years with COVID-19, enrolled during active disease. Sequenced sample: peripheral blood. The rearrangement uses TRBV27 and TRBJ1-3; weak D call: TRBD1 (5 bases). This CDR3 reads CASSPPGDTIYF. The CDR3 bases are TGTGCCAGCAGTCCCCCGGGGGACACCATATATTTT.